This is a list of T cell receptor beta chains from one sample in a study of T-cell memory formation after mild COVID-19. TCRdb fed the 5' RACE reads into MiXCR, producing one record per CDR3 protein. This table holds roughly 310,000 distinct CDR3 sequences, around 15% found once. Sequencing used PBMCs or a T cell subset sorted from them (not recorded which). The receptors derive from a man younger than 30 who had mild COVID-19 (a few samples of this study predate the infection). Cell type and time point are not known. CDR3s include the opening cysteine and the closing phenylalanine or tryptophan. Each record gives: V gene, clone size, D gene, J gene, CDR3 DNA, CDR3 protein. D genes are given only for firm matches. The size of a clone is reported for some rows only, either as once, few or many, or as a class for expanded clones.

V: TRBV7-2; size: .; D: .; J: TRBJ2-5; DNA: TGTGCCAGCAGCTTAAACGTGGGGATGAGAGACACCCAGTACTTC; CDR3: CASSLNVGMRDTQYF
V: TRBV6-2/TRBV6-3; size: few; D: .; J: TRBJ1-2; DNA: TGTGCCAGCAGTTATAGGACACTCCGTAACTATGGCTACACCTTC; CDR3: CASSYRTLRNYGYTF
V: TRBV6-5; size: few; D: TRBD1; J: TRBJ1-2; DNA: TGTGCCAGCAGCCGGGACAGATTTAACTATGGCTACACCTTC; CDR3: CASSRDRFNYGYTF
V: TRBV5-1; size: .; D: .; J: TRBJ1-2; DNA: TGCGCCAGCAGCTTGGTTGGTGGGGGCGAGGGCTACACCTTC; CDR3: CASSLVGGGEGYTF
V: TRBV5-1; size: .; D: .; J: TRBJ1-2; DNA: TGCGCCAGCAGCTTGGAAGTAAATTCGCCTGGCTACACCTTC; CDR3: CASSLEVNSPGYTF
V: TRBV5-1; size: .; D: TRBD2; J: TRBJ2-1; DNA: TGCGCCAGCAGCTCTCTAGCGGGGGGGGATGAGCAGTTCTTC; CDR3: CASSSLAGGDEQFF
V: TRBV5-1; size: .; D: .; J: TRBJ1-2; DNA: TGCGCCAGCAGCTTGGACAGTAGTTACTATGGCTACACCTTC; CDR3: CASSLDSSYYGYTF
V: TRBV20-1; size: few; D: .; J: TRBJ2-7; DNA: TGCAGTGCTGGCCGCGCGTCAACCCACTACGAGCAGTACTTC; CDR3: CSAGRASTHYEQYF
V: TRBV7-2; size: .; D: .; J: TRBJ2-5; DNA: TGTGCCAGCAGCTTAGGATTGGCGGGTTGGCAAGAGACCCAGTACTTC; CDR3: CASSLGLAGWQETQYF
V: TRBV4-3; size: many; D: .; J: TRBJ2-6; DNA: TGCGCCAGCAGCCAACCCGAGGGCTCTGGGGCCAACGTCCTGACTTTC; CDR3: CASSQPEGSGANVLTF
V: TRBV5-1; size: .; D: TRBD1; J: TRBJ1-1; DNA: TGCGCCAGCAGCTTGTTGGGACAGTACACTGAAGCTTTCTTT; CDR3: CASSLLGQYTEAFF
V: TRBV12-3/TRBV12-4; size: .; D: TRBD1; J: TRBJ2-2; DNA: TGTGCCAGCAAGGGACAGACCAACACCGGGGAGCTGTTTTTT; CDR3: CASKGQTNTGELFF
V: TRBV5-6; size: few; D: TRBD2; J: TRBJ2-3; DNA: TGTGCCAGCAGCTTGATCGGGACTAGGGGCGATACGCAGTATTTT; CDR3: CASSLIGTRGDTQYF
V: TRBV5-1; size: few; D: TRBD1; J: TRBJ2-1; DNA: TGCGCCAGCAAACTAGAAGGGACAGTTGAGCAGTTCTTC; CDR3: CASKLEGTVEQFF
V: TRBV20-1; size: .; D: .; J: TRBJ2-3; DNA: TGCAGTGCTGAGTGGGGGGCAACAGATACGCAGTATTTT; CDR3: CSAEWGATDTQYF
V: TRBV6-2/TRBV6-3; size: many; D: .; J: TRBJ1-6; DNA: TGTGCCAGCAGTTACCAGCCGGGCTCCGGCCTCCACTTT; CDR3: CASSYQPGSGLHF
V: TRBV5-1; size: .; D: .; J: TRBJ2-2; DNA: TGCGCCAGCAGCTTCGTGCCACAGTCCAACACCGGGGAGCTGTTTTTT; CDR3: CASSFVPQSNTGELFF
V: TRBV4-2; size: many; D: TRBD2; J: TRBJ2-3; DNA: TGTGCCAGCAGCCAAGGCGTAGCGGGGGGGACAGATACGCAGTATTTT; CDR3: CASSQGVAGGTDTQYF
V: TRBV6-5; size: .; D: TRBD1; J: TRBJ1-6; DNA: TGTGCCAGCAGTTACTACTACGGACAGGGAGATTCACCCCTCCACTTT; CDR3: CASSYYYGQGDSPLHF
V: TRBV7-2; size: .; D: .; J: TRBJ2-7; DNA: TGTGCCAGCAGCTTGACTATCTCCTACGAGCAGTACTTC; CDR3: CASSLTISYEQYF
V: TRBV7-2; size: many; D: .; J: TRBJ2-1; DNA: TGTGCCAGCAGACCGGCCCTAAGTGGAATCAATGAGCAGTTCTTC; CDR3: CASRPALSGINEQFF
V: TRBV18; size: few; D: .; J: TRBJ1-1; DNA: TGTGCCAGCTCACCACCGGCGGCAAGGGGAACTGAAGCTTTCTTT; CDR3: CASSPPAARGTEAFF
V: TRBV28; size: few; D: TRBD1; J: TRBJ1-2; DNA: TGTGCCAGCAGTTTCAGGGGGAGGCCTAACTATGGCTACACCTTC; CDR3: CASSFRGRPNYGYTF